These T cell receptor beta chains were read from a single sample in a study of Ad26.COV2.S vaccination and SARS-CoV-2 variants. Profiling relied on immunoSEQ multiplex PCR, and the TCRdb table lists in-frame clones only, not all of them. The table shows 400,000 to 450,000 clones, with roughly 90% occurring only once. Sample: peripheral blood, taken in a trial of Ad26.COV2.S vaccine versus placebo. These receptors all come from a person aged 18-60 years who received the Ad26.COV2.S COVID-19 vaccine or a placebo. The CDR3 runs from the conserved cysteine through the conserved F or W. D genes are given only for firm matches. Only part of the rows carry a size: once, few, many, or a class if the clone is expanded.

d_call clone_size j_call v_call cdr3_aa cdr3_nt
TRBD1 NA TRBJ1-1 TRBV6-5 CASSTPGQRNTEAFF TGTGCCAGCAGTACTCCGGGACAGAGGAACACTGAAGCTTTCTTT
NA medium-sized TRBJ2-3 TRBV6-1 CASSETGSGADTQYF TGTGCCAGCAGTGAAACAGGATCTGGGGCAGATACGCAGTATTTT
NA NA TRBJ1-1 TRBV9 CASSVEGMEKAFF TGTGCCAGCAGCGTAGAGGGGATGGAGAAAGCTTTCTTT
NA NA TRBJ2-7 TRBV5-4 CASSRDSRSYEQYF TGTGCCAGCAGCAGAGACAGCCGCTCCTACGAGCAGTACTTC
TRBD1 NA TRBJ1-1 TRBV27 CASSKPLRGDTEAFF TGTGCCAGCAGCAAGCCCCTCAGGGGGGACACTGAAGCTTTCTTT
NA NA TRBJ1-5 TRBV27 CASSLFAGLGQPQHF TGTGCCAGCAGTTTATTCGCAGGGCTAGGTCAGCCCCAGCATTTT
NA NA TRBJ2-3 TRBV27 CASSLRGTDTQYF TGTGCCAGCAGTTTAAGAGGCACAGATACGCAGTATTTT
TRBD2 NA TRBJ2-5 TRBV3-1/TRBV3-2 CASSQALGGTIAETQYF TGTGCCAGCAGCCAAGCCCTCGGGGGGACGATTGCGGAGACCCAGTACTTC
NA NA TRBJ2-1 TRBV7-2 CASSLGGYLDNEQFF TGTGCCAGCAGCTTAGGCGGGTATCTGGACAATGAGCAGTTCTTC
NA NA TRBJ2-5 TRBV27 CASTELGGKTQYF TGTGCCAGCACGGAATTAGGTGGGAAGACCCAGTACTTC
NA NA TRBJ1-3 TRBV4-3 CASSQVYTRGSGNTIYF TGCGCCAGCAGCCAAGTATATACGAGGGGCTCTGGAAACACCATATATTTT
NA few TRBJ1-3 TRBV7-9 CASSSTTDSGNTIYF TGTGCCAGCAGCTCAACGACGGACTCTGGAAACACCATATATTTT
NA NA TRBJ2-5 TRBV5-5 CASSLVGTSQGQETQYF TGTGCCAGCAGCTTGGTCGGTACGTCACAGGGCCAAGAGACCCAGTACTTC
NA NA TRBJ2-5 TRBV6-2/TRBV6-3 CASSTRDTRPETQYF TGTGCCAGCAGCACCCGGGACACCCGCCCAGAGACCCAGTACTTC
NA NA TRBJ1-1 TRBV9 CASSVAGRGYTEAFF TGTGCCAGCAGCGTAGCTGGCAGGGGTTACACTGAAGCTTTCTTT
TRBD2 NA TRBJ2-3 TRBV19 CASSIAGTTTDTQYF TGTGCCAGTAGTATAGCCGGGACTACCACAGATACGCAGTATTTT
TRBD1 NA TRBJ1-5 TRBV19 CASNLGTGDVSNQPQHF TGTGCCAGTAATTTAGGGACAGGGGACGTTAGCAATCAGCCCCAGCATTTT
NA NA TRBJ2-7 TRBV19 CASSGGYEQYF TGTGCCAGTAGTGGGGGTTACGAGCAGTACTTC
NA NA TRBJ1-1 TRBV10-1 CASSPYGPPATEAFF TGCGCCAGCAGTCCCTACGGACCCCCTGCTACTGAAGCTTTCTTT
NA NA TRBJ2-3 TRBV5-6 CASSFGDLGLHTDTQYF TGTGCCAGCAGCTTCGGAGACTTAGGCTTACACACAGATACGCAGTATTTT
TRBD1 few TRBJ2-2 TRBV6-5 CASRGQGGRTGELFF TGTGCCAGCAGAGGACAGGGCGGTCGCACCGGGGAGCTGTTTTTT
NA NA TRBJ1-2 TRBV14 CASSQTRGSNYGYTF TGTGCCAGCAGCCAAACAAGAGGGTCTAACTATGGCTACACCTTC
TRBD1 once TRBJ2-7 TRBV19 CASSVGTGGHYEQYF TGTGCCAGTAGTGTCGGGACAGGGGGCCACTACGAGCAGTACTTC
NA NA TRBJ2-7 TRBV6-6 CASSYGAEIEQYF TGTGCCAGCAGTTACGGGGCAGAAATCGAGCAGTACTTC
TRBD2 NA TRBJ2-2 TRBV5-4 CASRRGGADTGELFF TGTGCCAGCAGACGCGGGGGGGCCGACACCGGGGAGCTGTTTTTT
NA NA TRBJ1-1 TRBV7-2 CASSLSPMNTEAFF TGTGCCAGCAGCTTATCGCCCATGAACACTGAAGCTTTCTTT
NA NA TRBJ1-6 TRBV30 CAWSVLGTYNSPLHF TGTGCCTGGAGTGTACTGGGGACCTATAATTCACCCCTCCACTTT
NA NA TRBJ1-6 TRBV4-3 CASRQGSYNSPLHF TGCGCCAGCAGGCAGGGTTCCTATAATTCACCCCTCCACTTT
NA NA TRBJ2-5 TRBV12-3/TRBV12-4 CASRIQETQYF TGTGCCAGCAGGATCCAAGAGACCCAGTACTTC
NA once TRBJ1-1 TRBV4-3 CASSQDYGPNTEAFF TGCGCCAGCAGCCAAGATTATGGCCCAAACACTGAAGCTTTCTTT
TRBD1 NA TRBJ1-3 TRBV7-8 CASSPGTGGSLQVGNTIYF TGTGCCAGCAGCCCCGGGACAGGGGGCAGTCTTCAGGTTGGAAACACCATATATTTT
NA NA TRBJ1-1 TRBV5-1 CASSKTVNPNTEAFF TGCGCCAGCAGCAAGACAGTGAACCCGAACACTGAAGCTTTCTTT
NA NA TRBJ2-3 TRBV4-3 CASSRDQVDTQYF TGCGCCAGCAGCCGGGACCAGGTGGATACGCAGTATTTT
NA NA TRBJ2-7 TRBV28 CASSSGLNYYEQYF TGTGCCAGCAGTTCCGGACTAAACTACTACGAGCAGTACTTC
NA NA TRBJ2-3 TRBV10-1 CASSDPRRFADTQYF TGCGCCAGCAGTGATCCCCGACGATTCGCAGATACGCAGTATTTT
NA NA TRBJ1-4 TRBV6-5 CASSYSTATSEKLFF TGTGCCAGCAGTTACTCGACGGCGACATCTGAAAAACTGTTTTTT
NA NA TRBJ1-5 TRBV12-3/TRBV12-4 CASAWETNQPQHF TGTGCCAGCGCTTGGGAAACGAATCAGCCCCAGCATTTT
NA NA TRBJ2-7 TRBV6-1 CASSEGGGVIYEQYF TGTGCCAGCAGTGAGGGGGGTGGTGTGATCTACGAGCAGTACTTC
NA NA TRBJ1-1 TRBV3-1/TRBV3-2 CASSQDRTVSRTEAFF TGTGCCAGCAGCCAAGACCGGACAGTTTCGAGAACTGAAGCTTTCTTT
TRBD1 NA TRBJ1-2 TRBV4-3 CASSQSGTGYGYTF TGCGCCAGCAGCCAATCCGGGACAGGGTATGGCTACACCTTC
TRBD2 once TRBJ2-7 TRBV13 CASSLSGGEQYF TGTGCCAGCAGCTTATCGGGGGGCGAGCAGTACTTC
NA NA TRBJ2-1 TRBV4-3 CASSHLLGAPWTEQFF TGCGCCAGCAGCCACCTCCTGGGAGCCCCGTGGACTGAGCAGTTCTTC
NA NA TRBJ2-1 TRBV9 CASSVTGSPGYRSMNEQFF TGTGCCAGCAGCGTAACCGGGAGCCCTGGGTATCGGTCTATGAATGAGCAGTTCTTC
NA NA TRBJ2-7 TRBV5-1 CASSLAAAYEQYF TGCGCCAGCAGCTTGGCCGCAGCCTACGAGCAGTACTTC
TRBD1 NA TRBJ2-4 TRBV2 CASRLTGVSKNIQYF TGTGCCAGCAGACTGACAGGGGTCTCAAAAAACATTCAGTACTTC
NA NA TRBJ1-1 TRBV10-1 CASSDSRAPAGNTEAFF TGCGCCAGCAGTGATTCGAGGGCCCCTGCAGGGAACACTGAAGCTTTCTTT
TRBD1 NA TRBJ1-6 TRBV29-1 CSVRTGSSPLHF TGCAGCGTAAGGACAGGATCCTCACCCCTCCACTTT
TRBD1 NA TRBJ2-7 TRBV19 CASSIDRGQSYEQYF TGTGCCAGTAGTATAGATAGGGGACAGTCCTACGAGCAGTACTTC
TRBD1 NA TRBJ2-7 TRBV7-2 CASSPETGGASYEQYF TGTGCCAGCAGCCCCGAAACAGGGGGCGCCTCCTACGAGCAGTACTTC
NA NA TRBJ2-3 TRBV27 CASSSMDRTETDTQYF TGTGCCAGCAGTTCCATGGACAGAACGGAGACAGATACGCAGTATTTT
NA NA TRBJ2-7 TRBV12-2 CASRSQGWDYEQYF TGTGCAAGTCGCTCACAGGGATGGGACTACGAGCAGTACTTC
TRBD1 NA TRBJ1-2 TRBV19 CASRNPGQGNGYTF TGTGCCAGTAGAAACCCGGGACAGGGGAATGGCTACACCTTC
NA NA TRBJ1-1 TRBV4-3 CASSQEQGPDAEAFF TGCGCCAGCAGCCAAGAACAGGGTCCTGACGCTGAAGCTTTCTTT